This T cell receptor beta chain was identified during a study of blood T cells in healthy people across ages. Study-wide points: Diversity of TCR beta per million T cells declined in a roughly linear way with age. Both naive CD4+ cell counts and diversity were greater in long-lived donors than in aged donors.

Researchers isolated at least 7 million PBMCs per sample. For the second PCR, which ran for roughly 6 to 12 cycles, a sample-barcoded 5' primer and a J-beta primer mix were used. Paired-end reads containing CDR3 totaled no fewer than 2.5 million for each sample. From the 5' RACE reads, TCRdb called clonotypes with MiXCR, one entry per CDR3 protein. The data show roughly 800,000 distinct CDR3 sequences, with 58% seen just once and over 20% held by the top ten. From germline, CDR1 is DFQATT and CDR2 SNEGSKA (reference sequence). The CDR3 covers 14 residues. With 6 bases clipped from V and 9 bases from J, the junction kept 14 bases outside the gene matches. Worth noting for this clonotype: Its antigen is not identified.

Specimen: blood. The chain has TRBV20-1 and TRBJ2-1; 7 nucleotides align to TRBD1. This receptor was taken from a man aged 30 to 39 in good health. The CDR3 DNA is TGCAGTGCCGGGACAGCATCTGGCTCTGGTGAGCAGTTCTTC. Protein: CSAGTASGSGEQFF.